This T cell receptor beta chain was observed in a study of identical twins. General observations from the study: For cord blood, abundant beta clonotypes had fewer insertions, unlike memory repertoires, which showed none. There was an excess of low generation probability in the out-of-frame alpha sequences that twins shared.

On this clonotype: Its specificity is not known.

TCRdb re-called the 5' RACE reads through MiXCR, storing one row per CDR3 protein. The sample contains 650,000 to 750,000 distinct CDR3 sequences, 21% of which appear only once. Germline assignment: CDR1 MNHEY and CDR2 SVGAGI. V dropped 5 bases and J dropped 9 bases, with 14 bases sitting between them. The CDR3 loop spans 14 amino acids. The same data also went into a second study, on T cells expressing NK-cell markers. That source reports: For about 6 donors, the dominant NKG2C+ clonotypes made up roughly 1.0-7.0% of their CD8+ T cells. The study left the HCMV specificity of expanded NKG2C+ T cell clones unresolved.

The specimen sequenced was PBMCs. The TCR comes from a woman aged 18-29 years in good health. The chain links TRBV6-5 to TRBJ1-6, with D perhaps TRBD1 (5 bases). The CDR3 coding sequence is TGTGCCAGCAGTAACGACGGGAGGGGTTCACCCCTCCACTTT. Protein product: CASSNDGRGSPLHF.